This T cell receptor beta chain was recorded in a study of shared clonotypes between healthy human individuals. Study information: Each donor had three CD4 naive, three CD4 memory, two CD8 naive and one CD8 memory plate. The study, taken as a whole, reports: Across subsets, estimated richness was generally greater for naive than for memory populations. Of the naive CD4 clonotypes, roughly 5.2% were shared across several donors.

Assay runs were performed at deep level. Using immunoSEQ multiplex PCR, the repertoire was profiled, and TCRdb retains in-frame clones only, with some absent. The data contain more than 2 million clones, just under 95% of them singletons. It was CD45RO-negative cells, positively selected for CCR7, that made up naive CD8 cells, with terminally differentiated effector memory CD45RA+ cells excluded. In the case of this clone: Antigen specificity is unknown.

The CDR3 runs 12 residues. Trimming pared 8 bases from V and 0 bases from J, leaving 7 bases between. The germline CDR1 and CDR2 sequences are SQVTM and ANQGSEA. Sequencing input: naive CD8+ T cells from PBMCs. The sequence was collected from a young man in good health. Some clones in this sample may be carry-over from other donors' samples. The V gene is TRBV29-1, the J gene TRBJ2-2; D gene ambiguous. The CDR3 reads CSLITNTGELFF. The DNA of the CDR3 is TGCAGCCTTATTACGAACACCGGGGAGCTGTTTTTT.